The 23 T cell receptor beta chains given below trace back to one sample, sequenced in a study of vaccination and CD4 T cells after COVID-19. No antigens are known for them. Treatment reported: roughly ten-day PBMC culture with coronavirus spike peptide pools or control peptides (ViraFEST assay). Once obtained from cultured CD4+ T cells, the DNA was sequenced using the Oncomine TCR Beta short-read assay. MiXCR was run by TCRdb on the PCR reads, yielding one entry per CDR3 protein. The data show about 21,000 distinct CDR3 sequences, 62% seen once. Sequenced material: CD4+ T cells from blood, cultured in vitro, taken before SARS-CoV-2 vaccination. The receptors shown here come from a human donor who received a COVID-19 vaccine.

The rearrangement links TRBV7-3 to TRBJ1-1; a weak D match, TRBD1 (6 bases). V was trimmed by 1 base and J by 3 bases, leaving 9 bases between them. The CDR3 spans 14 residues. Germline-derived CDR1 and CDR2 are SGHTA and FQGTGA. CDR3 bases: TGTGCCAGCAGCTTAAACAGGGAAGACACTGAAGCTTTCTTT. It translates to CASSLNREDTEAFF.

In its sample, this clonotype was seen once. This chain links TRBV5-4 with TRBJ2-5, with 7 bases lining up with TRBD1. The CDR3 covers 16 residues. V shed 0 bases, J shed 2 bases, and the junction held 7 bases outside the gene matches. Germline loops: CDR1 SGHNT, CDR2 YYREEE (reference sequence). DNA for the CDR3: TGTGCCAGCAGCTTGGACCCGGACAGGCGTCAAGAGACCCAGTACTTC. It encodes CASSLDPDRRQETQYF.

The chain combines TRBV19 with TRBJ1-5, with a weak D call TRBD1 (6 bases). Looked up from germline, CDR1 is LNHDA and CDR2 is SQIVND (reference sequence). Deletions cut 7 bases from V and 1 base from J, with 17 bases between. The CDR3 length is 16 residues. CDR3 sequence (DNA): TGTGCCAGTACCTTAACCGGGACACGGAGCAATCAGCCCCAGCATTTT. As protein: CASTLTGTRSNQPQHF.

V and J are TRBV12-3 or TRBV12-4 and TRBJ1-1; 7 bases are a match to TRBD1. The J segment lost 6 bases and the V segment lost 2 bases, leaving 9 bases of the junction unmatched. The CDR3 contains 15 residues. For the CDR3, the DNA is TGTGCCAGCAGTTTAACACTGGACAGGCGGGCTGAAGCTTTCTTT. Its protein product is CASSLTLDRRAEAFF.

The rearrangement joins TRBV20-1 to TRBJ2-5; no reliable D call. There are 16 residues in the CDR3. Germline V gene lookup returns CDR1 DFQATT and CDR2 SNEGSKA (reference sequence). The V end was cut by 2 bases, the J end by 2 bases, with 18 bases between. Here the CDR3 reads CSARLNVPDAQETQYF. In DNA, the CDR3 is TGCAGTGCTAGACTCAACGTCCCGGACGCACAAGAGACCCAGTACTTC.

The rearrangement joins TRBV15 to TRBJ1-2; possible D gene TRBD1, 5 bases. CDR1 and CDR2 from the germline V gene are LNHNV and YYDKDF (reference sequence). The CDR3 length is 21 residues. V lost 0 bases, J lost 7 bases, and 33 bases lay in between. The CDR3 here is CATSRDYGGGFQGPWDGGYTF. The DNA of the CDR3 is TGTGCCACCAGCAGAGATTACGGGGGAGGCTTTCAGGGTCCTTGGGACGGTGGCTACACCTTC.

The CDR3 bases are TGTGCCAGCCGCCCGAGGTTCGATTCACCCCTCCACTTT. Translated, it gives CASRPRFDSPLHF. The chain employs TRBV2 and TRBJ1-6, with unresolved D. Germline lookup yields CDR1 SNHLY and CDR2 FYNNEI. The CDR3 covers 13 residues. The V gene lost 8 bases and the J gene lost 8 bases, with 13 bases spanning the gap.

The rearrangement uses TRBV2 and TRBJ1-5; 9 bases fit TRBD1. The length of the CDR3 is 15 residues. V was clipped by 6 bases and J by 7 bases; unmatched bases: 10. CDR1 is SNHLY and CDR2 is FYNNEI in the germline V gene. The CDR3: CASRKDRGVRQPQHF. As DNA, the CDR3 is TGTGCCAGCAGAAAAGACAGGGGGGTGAGGCAGCCCCAGCATTTT.

V gene TRBV7-2 combines with J gene TRBJ1-2; D gene ambiguous. The CDR3 length is 14 residues. Deletions cut 5 bases from V and 13 bases from J, with 23 bases between. CDR1 and CDR2 (germline): SGHTA, FQGNSA. DNA for the CDR3: TGTGCCAGCAGCCCCCGGGAACCGACGGTTGGTGGCACCTTC. It translates to CASSPREPTVGGTF. The variable domain in full, with the rest retrieved from reference TRBV7-2 and TRBJ1-2, is GAGVSQSPSNKVTEKGKDVELRCDPISGHTALYWYRQSLGQGLEFLIYFQGNSAPDKSGLPSDRFSAERTGGSVSTLTIQRTQQEDSAVYLCASSPREPTVGGTFGSGTRLTVV.

The chain joins TRBV24-1 to TRBJ1-2; 9 bases align to TRBD1. V dropped 5 bases and J dropped 6; count of bases not matched to a gene: 6. The CDR3 runs 14 residues. Germline V gene sequence: CDR1 KGHDR, CDR2 SFDVKD. The CDR3 here is CATSASDRGDGYTF. DNA for the CDR3: TGTGCCACCAGTGCATCGGACAGGGGAGATGGCTACACCTTC.

J is TRBJ1-1 and V is TRBV2; 8 nucleotides align to TRBD1. The V segment lost 3 bases and the J segment 6 bases; nucleotides outside the gene matches: 6. Germline CDR1 SNHLY, CDR2 FYNNEI. CDR3 length equals 14 residues. The CDR3 protein is CASSEDRDVAEAFF. CDR3 nucleotides: TGTGCCAGCAGTGAGGACAGGGACGTCGCTGAAGCTTTCTTT.

The chain recombines TRBV12-2 with TRBJ1-5. TRBV12-2 is reported as a pseudogene. CDR3 length equals 12 residues. The CDR3 sequence: CASRLEVGPQHF. Here the CDR3 DNA reads TGTGCAAGTCGCTTAGAGGTAGGGCCCCAGCATTTT.

This clonotype was seen a handful of times. The gene calls are TRBV20-1 and TRBJ1-2; TRBD1 is a possible D gene (5 bases). CDR1 is DFQATT, CDR2 SNEGSKA, per germline (reference sequence). The V end lost 3 bases, the J end lost 2 bases, and 10 bases lay between the germline ends. This CDR3 contains 13 residues. The CDR3 protein is CSASRGINYGYTF. The CDR3 bases are TGCAGTGCTAGTCGGGGGATCAACTATGGCTACACCTTC.

V is TRBV6-1 and J is TRBJ2-5; 12 bases map to TRBD2. The CDR3 totals 14 residues. Germline CDR1 and CDR2: MNHNS and SASEGT. J was trimmed by 3 bases and V by 6 bases; bases with no gene match: 2. The CDR3 DNA reads as TGTGCCAGCAGGGCTAGCGGGGGGGAAGAGACCCAGTACTTC. This codes for CASRASGGEETQYF.

The chain has TRBV24-1 and TRBJ1-6, with a weak D call TRBD1 (6 bases). The germline V and J ends were trimmed by 7 bases and 5 bases, with 23 bases remaining between them. The germline CDR1 and CDR2 sequences are KGHDR and SFDVKD. This CDR3 has 18 residues. This chain's CDR3 is CATSSKGQKTSNNSPLHF. The CDR3 DNA follows: TGTGCCACCAGCTCCAAGGGACAAAAGACATCAAATAATTCACCCCTCCACTTT.

Only a few counts were recorded for this clonotype. The J gene is TRBJ1-2, the V gene TRBV27, with D tentatively TRBD1 (6 bases). V dropped 4 bases and J dropped 4 bases, with 25 bases sitting between them. Germline V gene data show CDR1 as MNHEY and CDR2 as SMNVEV (reference sequence). This CDR3 contains 18 residues. This CDR3 reads CASSSTPYKGVRSYGYTF. The CDR3 bases are TGTGCCAGCAGTTCTACGCCTTACAAGGGGGTCCGGAGCTATGGCTACACCTTC.

The genes are TRBV19 and TRBJ1-5, with D perhaps TRBD1 (5 bases). The CDR3 is 17 amino acids. V lost 4 bases and J lost 1, with 17 bases in between. In germline, CDR1 is LNHDA, CDR2 SQIVND (reference sequence). In nucleotides, the CDR3 is TGTGCCAGTAGTAGCCCGGAAACCAGGGTGAGCAATCAGCCCCAGCATTTT. Protein product: CASSSPETRVSNQPQHF. The full variable domain, completed using reference TRBV19 and TRBJ1-5, is DGGITQSPKYLFRKEGQNVTLSCEQNLNHDAMYWYRQDPGQGLRLIYYSQIVNDFQKGDIAEGYSVSREKKESFPLTVTSAQKNPTAFYLCASSSPETRVSNQPQHFGDGTRLSIL.

This chain connects TRBV7-9 to TRBJ2-5; a weak D match, TRBD1 (6 bases). From germline, CDR1 is SEHNR and CDR2 FQNEAQ (reference sequence). The CDR3 covers 15 residues. Deletions cut 1 base from V and 4 bases from J, with 13 bases between. The chain's CDR3 is CASSLGHRDLETQYF. CDR3 nucleotides: TGTGCCAGCAGCTTAGGTCACAGGGATCTAGAGACCCAGTACTTC.

This clonotype was seen only a few times. The rearrangement uses TRBV7-3 and TRBJ2-3; D may be TRBD1 (6 bases). The germline gives CDR1 SGHTA, CDR2 FQGTGA. This CDR3 has 15 amino acids. V lost 5 bases, J lost 6 bases, and 18 bases lay in between. DNA of the CDR3: TGTGCCAGCAGCCCCACAGGGACGTTCCGTGATACGCAGTATTTT. Its translation: CASSPTGTFRDTQYF.

This chain joins TRBV7-9 and TRBJ1-2; D unresolved. The germline CDR1 and CDR2 sequences are SEHNR and FQNEAQ (reference sequence). This CDR3 spans 16 amino acids. Trimming took off 0 bases at V and 4 bases at J, with 15 bases between the two ends. CDR3 residues: CASSLAKFGVTYGYTF. As DNA, the CDR3 is TGTGCCAGCAGCTTAGCAAAATTTGGGGTTACCTATGGCTACACCTTC.

The rearrangement uses TRBV6-1 and TRBJ2-3; D uncertain. V gave up 2 bases and J gave up 1 base, with 10 bases separating them. There are 15 residues in the CDR3. Germline values: CDR1 MNHNS, CDR2 SASEGT. CDR3 in amino acids: CASSESGEGTDTQYF. The CDR3 coding sequence is TGTGCCAGCAGTGAATCGGGTGAAGGCACAGATACGCAGTATTTT.

This clonotype appeared a few times. The chain links TRBV7-9 to TRBJ1-1; D is ambiguous. This CDR3 has 14 residues. Germline lookup yields CDR1 SEHNR and CDR2 FQNEAQ (reference sequence). V was cut by 2 bases and J by 5 bases, with 12 bases left in between. CDR3 residues: CASSLYSGSTEAFF. DNA for the CDR3: TGTGCCAGCAGCTTATATTCGGGGAGTACTGAAGCTTTCTTT. Combining the CDR3 with reference TRBV7-9 and TRBJ1-1 gives the whole variable domain DTGVSQNPRHKITKRGQNVTFRCDPISEHNRLYWYRQTLGQGPEFLTYFQNEAQLEKSRLLSDRFSAERPKGSFSTLEIQRTEQGDSAMYLCASSLYSGSTEAFFGQGTRLTVV.

The chain is built from TRBV19 and TRBJ2-7; TRBD1 matches 9 bases. The CDR3 is made up of 17 amino acids. Per the germline V gene, CDR1 is LNHDA and CDR2 is SQIVND (reference sequence). V was clipped by 0 bases and J by 5 bases; unmatched bases: 11. DNA of the CDR3: TGTGCCAGTAGTATAGATAGAGGGGCCGGGACAGGGAACGAGCAGTACTTC. The encoded protein is CASSIDRGAGTGNEQYF.